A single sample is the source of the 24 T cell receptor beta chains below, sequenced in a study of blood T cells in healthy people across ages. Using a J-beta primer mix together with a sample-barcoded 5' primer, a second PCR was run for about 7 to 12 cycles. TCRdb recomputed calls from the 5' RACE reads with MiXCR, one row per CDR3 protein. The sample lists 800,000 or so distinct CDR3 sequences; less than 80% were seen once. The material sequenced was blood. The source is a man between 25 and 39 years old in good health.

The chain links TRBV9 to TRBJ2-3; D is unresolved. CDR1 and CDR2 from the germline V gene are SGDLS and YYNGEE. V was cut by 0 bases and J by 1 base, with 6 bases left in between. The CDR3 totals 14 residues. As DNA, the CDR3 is TGTGCCAGCAGCGTAGCTCCAGGCACAGATACGCAGTATTTT. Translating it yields CASSVAPGTDTQYF.

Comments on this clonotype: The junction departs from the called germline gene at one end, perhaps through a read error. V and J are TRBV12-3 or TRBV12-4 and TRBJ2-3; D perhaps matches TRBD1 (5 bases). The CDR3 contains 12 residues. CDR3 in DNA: TGTGCCAGCAGGGGTGTCACAGGTACGCAGTATTTT. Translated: CASRGVTGTQYF.

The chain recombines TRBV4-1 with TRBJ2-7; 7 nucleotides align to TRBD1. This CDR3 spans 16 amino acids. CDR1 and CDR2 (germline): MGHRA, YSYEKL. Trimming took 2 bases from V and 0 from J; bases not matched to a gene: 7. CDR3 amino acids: CASSQRGQGSSYEQYF. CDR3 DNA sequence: TGCGCCAGCAGCCAAAGGGGGCAGGGGAGCTCCTACGAGCAGTACTTC.

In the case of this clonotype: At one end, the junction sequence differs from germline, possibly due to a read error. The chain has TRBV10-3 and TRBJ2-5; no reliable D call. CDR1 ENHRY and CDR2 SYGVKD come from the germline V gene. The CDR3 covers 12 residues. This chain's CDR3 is CAISVQQETQYF. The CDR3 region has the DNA TGCGCCATCAGTGTACAGCAAGAGACCCAGTACTTC.

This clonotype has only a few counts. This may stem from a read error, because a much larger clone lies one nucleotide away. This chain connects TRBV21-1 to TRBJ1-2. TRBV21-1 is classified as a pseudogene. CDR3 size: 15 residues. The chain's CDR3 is CASGKGVRVGNGYTF. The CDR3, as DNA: TGTGCCAGCGGCAAAGGAGTTAGGGTTGGGAATGGCTACACCTTC.

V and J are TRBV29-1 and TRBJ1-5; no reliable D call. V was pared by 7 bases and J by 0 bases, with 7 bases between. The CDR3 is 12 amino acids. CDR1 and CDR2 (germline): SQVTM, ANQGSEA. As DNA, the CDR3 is TGCAGCGCCGGAGATAGCAATCAGCCCCAGCATTTT. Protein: CSAGDSNQPQHF.

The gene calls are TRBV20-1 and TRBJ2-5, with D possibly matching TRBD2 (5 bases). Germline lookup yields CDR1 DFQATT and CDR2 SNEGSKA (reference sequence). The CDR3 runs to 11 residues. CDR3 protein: CSATRLETQYF. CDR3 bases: TGCAGCGCCACTAGATTGGAGACCCAGTACTTC.

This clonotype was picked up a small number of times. CDR3 DNA sequence: TGTGCCAGCAGTTCGGACTACCTCACAGATACGCAGTATTTT. It specifies CASSSDYLTDTQYF. The chain links TRBV12-3 or TRBV12-4 to TRBJ2-3, with D possibly matching TRBD2 (6 bases). There are 14 residues in the CDR3. Trimming stripped 4 bases from V and 2 bases from J, with 10 bases between.

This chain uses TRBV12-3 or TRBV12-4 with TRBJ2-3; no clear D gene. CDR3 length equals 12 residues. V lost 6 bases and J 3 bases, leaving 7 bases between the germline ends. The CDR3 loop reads CASRFGTDTQYF. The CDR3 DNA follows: TGTGCCAGCAGATTTGGGACAGATACGCAGTATTTT.

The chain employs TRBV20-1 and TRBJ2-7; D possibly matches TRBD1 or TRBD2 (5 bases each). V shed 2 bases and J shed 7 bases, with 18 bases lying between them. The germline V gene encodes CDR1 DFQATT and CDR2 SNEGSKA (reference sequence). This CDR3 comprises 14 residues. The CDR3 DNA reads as TGCAGTGCTAGAACGGGGCGACCCTACAATGAGCAGTACTTC. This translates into CSARTGRPYNEQYF.

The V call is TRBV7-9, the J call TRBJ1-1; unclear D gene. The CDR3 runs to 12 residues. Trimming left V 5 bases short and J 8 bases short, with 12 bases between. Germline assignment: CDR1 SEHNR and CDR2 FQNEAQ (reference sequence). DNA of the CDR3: TGTGCCAGCAGCGAGAGGACGGGGGAAGCTTTCTTT. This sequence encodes CASSERTGEAFF.

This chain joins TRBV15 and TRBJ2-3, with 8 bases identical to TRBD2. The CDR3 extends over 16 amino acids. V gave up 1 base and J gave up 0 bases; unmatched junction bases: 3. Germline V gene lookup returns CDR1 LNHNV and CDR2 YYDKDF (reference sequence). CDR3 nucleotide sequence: TGTGCCACCAGCAGAGCCGGGACTAGGAGCACAGATACGCAGTATTTT. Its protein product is CATSRAGTRSTDTQYF.

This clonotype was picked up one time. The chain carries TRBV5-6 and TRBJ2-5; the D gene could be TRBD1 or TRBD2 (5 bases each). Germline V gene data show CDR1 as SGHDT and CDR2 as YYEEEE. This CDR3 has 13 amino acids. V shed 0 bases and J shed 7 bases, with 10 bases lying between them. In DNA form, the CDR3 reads TGTGCCAGCAGCTTGGGAGGGGAAGCGACCCAGTACTTC. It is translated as CASSLGGEATQYF.

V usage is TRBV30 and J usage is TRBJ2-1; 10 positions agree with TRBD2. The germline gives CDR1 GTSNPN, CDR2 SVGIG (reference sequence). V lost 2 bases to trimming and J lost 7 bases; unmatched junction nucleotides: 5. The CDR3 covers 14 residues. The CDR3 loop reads CAWSSGGAPNEQFF. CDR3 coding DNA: TGTGCCTGGAGTAGCGGGGGGGCCCCTAATGAGCAGTTCTTC.

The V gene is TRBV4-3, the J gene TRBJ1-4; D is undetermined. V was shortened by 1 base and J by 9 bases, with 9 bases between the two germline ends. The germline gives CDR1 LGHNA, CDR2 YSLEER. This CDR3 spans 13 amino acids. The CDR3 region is CASSQVEGQKLFF. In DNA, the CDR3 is TGCGCCAGCAGCCAAGTGGAGGGCCAAAAACTGTTTTTT.

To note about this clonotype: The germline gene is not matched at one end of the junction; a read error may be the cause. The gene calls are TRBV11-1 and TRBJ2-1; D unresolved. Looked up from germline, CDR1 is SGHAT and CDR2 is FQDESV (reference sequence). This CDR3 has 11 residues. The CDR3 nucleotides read TGTGCCATCAGCTACGGGAATGAGCAGTTCTTC. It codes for CAISYGNEQFF.

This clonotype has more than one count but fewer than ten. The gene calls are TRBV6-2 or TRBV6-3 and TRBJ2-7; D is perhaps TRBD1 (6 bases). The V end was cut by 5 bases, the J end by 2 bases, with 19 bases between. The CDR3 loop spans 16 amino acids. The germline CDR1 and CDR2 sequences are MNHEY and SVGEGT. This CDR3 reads CASSPEVGALTYEQYF. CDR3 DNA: TGTGCCAGCAGTCCCGAGGTGGGGGCCCTCACCTACGAGCAGTACTTC.

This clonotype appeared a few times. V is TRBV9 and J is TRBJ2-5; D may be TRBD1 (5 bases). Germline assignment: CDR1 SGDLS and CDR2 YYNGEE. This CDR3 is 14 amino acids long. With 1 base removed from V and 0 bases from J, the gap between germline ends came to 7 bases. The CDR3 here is CASSVKGDQETQYF. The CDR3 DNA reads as TGTGCCAGCAGCGTAAAAGGGGACCAAGAGACCCAGTACTTC.

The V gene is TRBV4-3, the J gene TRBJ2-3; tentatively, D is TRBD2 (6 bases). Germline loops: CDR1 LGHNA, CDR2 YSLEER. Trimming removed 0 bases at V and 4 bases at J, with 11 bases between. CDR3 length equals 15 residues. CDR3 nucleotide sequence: TGCGCCAGCAGCCAAGATTGGAGGGCTGCAGATACGCAGTATTTT. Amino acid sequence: CASSQDWRAADTQYF.

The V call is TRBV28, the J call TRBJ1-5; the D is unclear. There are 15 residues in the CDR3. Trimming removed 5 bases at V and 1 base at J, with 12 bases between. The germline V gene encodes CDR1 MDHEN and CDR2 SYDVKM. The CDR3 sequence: CASSVSGISNQPQHF. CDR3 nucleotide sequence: TGTGCCAGCAGTGTCTCGGGGATAAGCAATCAGCCCCAGCATTTT.

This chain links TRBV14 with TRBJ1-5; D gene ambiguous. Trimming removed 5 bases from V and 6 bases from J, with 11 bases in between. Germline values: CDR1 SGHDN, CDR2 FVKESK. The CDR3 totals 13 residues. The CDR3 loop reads CASSAHLSQPQHF. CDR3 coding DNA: TGTGCCAGCAGCGCTCATCTGTCTCAGCCCCAGCATTTT.

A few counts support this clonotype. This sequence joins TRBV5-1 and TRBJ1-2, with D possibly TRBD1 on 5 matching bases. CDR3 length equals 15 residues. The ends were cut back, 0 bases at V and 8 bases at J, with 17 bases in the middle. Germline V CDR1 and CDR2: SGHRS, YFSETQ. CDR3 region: CASSLAEVRDGGYTF. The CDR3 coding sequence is TGCGCCAGCAGCTTGGCCGAAGTCCGGGACGGAGGCTACACCTTC.

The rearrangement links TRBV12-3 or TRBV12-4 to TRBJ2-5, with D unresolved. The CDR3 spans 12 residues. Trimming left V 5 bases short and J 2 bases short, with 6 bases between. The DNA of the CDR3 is TGTGCCAGCAGTCAACAACAAGAGACCCAGTACTTC. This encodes CASSQQQETQYF.

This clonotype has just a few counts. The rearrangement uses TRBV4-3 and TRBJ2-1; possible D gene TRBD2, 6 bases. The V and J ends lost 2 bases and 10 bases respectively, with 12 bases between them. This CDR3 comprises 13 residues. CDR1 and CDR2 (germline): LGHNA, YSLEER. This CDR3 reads CASSQSPAGEQFF. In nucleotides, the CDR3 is TGCGCCAGCAGCCAATCACCAGCGGGCGAGCAGTTCTTC.